The 10 T cell receptor beta chains below were found in one sample sequenced in a study of early T cells in non-severe SARS-CoV-2 infection. A single record per CDR3 protein comes from TCRdb applying MiXCR to the 5' RACE reads. The sample shows tens of thousands of distinct CDR3 sequences, 6% to 7% of them seen only once. Sample: whole blood, taken at baseline. All receptors come from an adult who was a healthcare worker with PCR-confirmed SARS-CoV-2 infection or an uninfected control (not recorded which).

At least ten counts were recorded for this clonotype. At one of its ends the junction is not consistent with the germline gene, which may arise from a read error. The chain joins TRBV6-1 to TRBJ1-6, with D unresolved. CDR3 length: 13 residues. Germline V CDR1 and CDR2: MNHNS, SASEGT. CDR3 bases: TGTGCCAGCGGTGACTCATATAATTCACCCCTCCACTTT. Encoded protein: CASGDSYNSPLHF.

This chain connects TRBV5-1 to TRBJ1-1; the match to TRBD1 covers 8 bases. CDR3 size: 13 residues. The germline V gene has CDR1 SGHRS and CDR2 YFSETQ. Trimming took 5 bases from V and 0 from J; bases not matched to a gene: 0. The CDR3 loop is CASRQGVNTEAFF. CDR3 in DNA: TGCGCCAGCAGACAGGGGGTGAACACTGAAGCTTTCTTT.

This clonotype has at least ten counts. This chain connects TRBV27 to TRBJ2-5; D is undetermined. This CDR3 spans 12 amino acids. Trimming left V 8 bases short and J 3 bases short, with 10 bases between. Germline loops: CDR1 MNHEY, CDR2 SMNVEV (reference sequence). CDR3 sequence reads: CASGQVEETQYF. The CDR3 nucleotides are TGTGCCAGCGGGCAGGTGGAAGAGACCCAGTACTTC.

The chain couples TRBV7-8 to TRBJ2-5, with D uncertain. Per germline, CDR1 SGHVS and CDR2 FQNEAQ. The CDR3 extends over 12 amino acids. Trimming took off 5 bases at V and 5 bases at J, with 9 bases between the two ends. This CDR3 reads CASSVRWETQYF. The CDR3 coding sequence is TGTGCCAGCAGCGTACGGTGGGAGACCCAGTACTTC. Looking up the rest from reference TRBV7-8 and TRBJ2-5 gives the full variable domain: GAGVSQSPRYKVAKRGQDVALRCDPISGHVSLFWYQQALGQGPEFLTYFQNEAQLDKSGLPSDRFFAERPEGSVSTLKIQRTQQEDSAVYLCASSVRWETQYFGPGTRLLVL.

This clonotype occurred many times. V gene TRBV7-2 combines with J gene TRBJ2-2; TRBD2 agrees at 12 bases. CDR1 is SGHTA, CDR2 FQGNSA, per germline. The CDR3 loop spans 21 amino acids. With V trimmed by 1 base and J by 6 bases, 18 bases remained unmatched. The CDR3 bases are TGTGCCAGCAGCTTAGATCGCCCCCTAGCGGGGGGGCCTCTTTCGGCCGGGGAGCTGTTTTTT. Encoded protein: CASSLDRPLAGGPLSAGELFF.

This clonotype was seen many times. The chain combines TRBV4-3 with TRBJ1-2; 7 bases align to TRBD1. CDR3 length equals 15 residues. V dropped 4 bases and J dropped 5; count of bases not matched to a gene: 10. From germline, CDR1 is LGHNA and CDR2 YSLEER. The CDR3 sequence is CASSPEKGTAYGYTF. CDR3 DNA sequence: TGCGCCAGCAGCCCAGAAAAGGGGACAGCATATGGCTACACCTTC.

This clonotype was detected many times. The genes are TRBV28 and TRBJ2-1; TRBD2 matches 12 bases. CDR3 length: 21 residues. Looked up from germline, CDR1 is MDHEN and CDR2 is SYDVKM. J gave up 0 bases and V 4 bases, and 16 bases lay outside the gene matches. The CDR3 is CASSSILTSGSGRSSYNEQFF. In DNA form, the CDR3 reads TGTGCCAGCAGTTCAATCCTGACTAGCGGGAGTGGGAGAAGCTCCTACAATGAGCAGTTCTTC.

The chain has TRBV6-2 or TRBV6-3 and TRBJ1-1, with D hard to call. The CDR3 is 16 amino acids. Per the germline V gene, CDR1 is MNHEY and CDR2 is SVGEGT. The V end lost 3 bases, the J end lost 1 base, and 15 bases lay between the germline ends. As DNA, the CDR3 is TGTGCCAGCAGTTATTACCTGGACGGTCCGAACACTGAAGCTTTCTTT. Amino acids: CASSYYLDGPNTEAFF.

This clonotype occurred a few times. The rearrangement uses TRBV5-1 and TRBJ1-2, with D unclear. Germline V lookup: CDR1 SGHRS, CDR2 YFSETQ. Trimming removed 0 bases at V and 0 bases at J, with 9 bases between. CDR3 length equals 15 residues. For the CDR3, the DNA is TGCGCCAGCAGCTTGGACGGCCCCTCTAACTATGGCTACACCTTC. Amino acids: CASSLDGPSNYGYTF.

This clonotype was observed a handful of times. The V gene is TRBV27, the J gene TRBJ1-6; D gene uncertain. The CDR3 covers 14 residues. Germline CDR1 reads MNHEY; CDR2 reads SMNVEV (reference sequence). Deletions cut 6 bases from V and 3 bases from J, with 9 bases between. CDR3 nucleotide sequence: TGTGCCAGCAGCTATACAGACTATAATTCACCCCTCCACTTT. It codes for CASSYTDYNSPLHF.